These T cell receptor beta chains were read from a single sample in a study of T-cell reconstitution after alpha-beta-depleted transplantation in children. TCRdb passed the PCR reads through MiXCR, listing each CDR3 protein once. The sample consists of about 200,000 distinct CDR3 sequences, approximately 6.9% of them appearing once. This material consisted of PBMCs, taken before TCRalphabeta/CD19-depleted stem cell transplant. Source of these receptors: a boy aged 2 to 10 with acute lymphoblastic leukemia, due to receive a stem cell transplant. Both conserved end residues are part of each CDR3. The order of the fields is J gene, D gene, V gene, clone size, CDR3 protein, CDR3 DNA. A D gene is named only where the DNA matches it firmly. Clone size is given for some rows only: seen once, a few or many times, or a class if the clone is expanded.

J: TRBJ1-3
D: NA
V: TRBV30
size: NA
CDR3: CAWRFGTTGNTIYF
DNA: TGTGCCTGGAGATTCGGGACAACTGGAAACACCATATATTTT

J: TRBJ2-1
D: NA
V: TRBV2
size: many
CDR3: CASSEAPAPPEQFF
DNA: TGTGCCAGCAGTGAGGCGCCAGCCCCCCCTGAGCAGTTCTTC

J: TRBJ2-4
D: NA
V: TRBV20-1
size: NA
CDR3: CSASFLAAVPRNSIQYF
DNA: TGCAGTGCTAGTTTCCTAGCAGCGGTGCCCAGAAACAGTATTCAGTACTTC

J: TRBJ2-7
D: TRBD1
V: TRBV20-1
size: many
CDR3: CSARDRGQGGQYF
DNA: TGCAGTGCTAGAGATCGGGGACAGGGTGGGCAGTACTTC

J: TRBJ2-7
D: NA
V: TRBV12-3/TRBV12-4
size: NA
CDR3: CASSLGGKDYEQYF
DNA: TGTGCCAGCAGTTTAGGGGGAAAGGACTACGAGCAGTACTTC

J: TRBJ2-3
D: NA
V: TRBV7-2
size: many
CDR3: CASSPGHQTDTQYF
DNA: TGTGCCAGCAGCCCAGGTCACCAGACAGATACGCAGTATTTT

J: TRBJ2-7
D: NA
V: TRBV15
size: NA
CDR3: CATSSDPRKQGFYEQYF
DNA: TGTGCCACCAGCTCAGACCCGAGGAAGCAAGGGTTCTACGAGCAGTACTTC

J: TRBJ1-1
D: NA
V: TRBV5-5
size: many
CDR3: CASSLTAYTEAFF
DNA: TGTGCCAGCAGCTTAACAGCATACACTGAAGCTTTCTTT

J: TRBJ2-1
D: NA
V: TRBV29-1
size: many
CDR3: CSVAIPGAALGSYNEQFF
DNA: TGCAGCGTTGCCATCCCAGGAGCCGCCTTGGGCTCCTACAATGAGCAGTTCTTC

J: TRBJ1-6
D: NA
V: TRBV15
size: many
CDR3: CATSRDRVKDNSPLHF
DNA: TGTGCCACCAGCAGAGACAGGGTAAAGGATAATTCACCCCTCCACTTT

J: TRBJ2-7
D: NA
V: TRBV30
size: NA
CDR3: CALKGDYEQYF
DNA: TGTGCCTTGAAGGGGGACTACGAGCAGTACTTC

J: TRBJ2-7
D: TRBD2
V: TRBV10-3
size: many
CDR3: CAISEGLAGDREQYF
DNA: TGTGCCATCAGTGAGGGACTAGCGGGAGACCGCGAGCAGTACTTC

J: TRBJ1-1
D: NA
V: TRBV2
size: few
CDR3: CASSEATPWAEAFF
DNA: TGTGCCAGCAGTGAAGCGACCCCTTGGGCGGAAGCTTTCTTT

J: TRBJ2-1
D: TRBD2
V: TRBV6-1
size: many
CDR3: CASRAGDSYNEQFF
DNA: TGTGCCAGCAGAGCGGGGGACTCCTACAATGAGCAGTTCTTC

J: TRBJ2-7
D: TRBD2
V: TRBV7-2
size: NA
CDR3: CASAGRGPLDEQYF
DNA: TGTGCCAGCGCCGGGAGGGGTCCTTTGGACGAGCAGTACTTC

J: TRBJ2-7
D: NA
V: TRBV2
size: many
CDR3: CATWGLDSYEQYF
DNA: TGTGCCACCTGGGGACTTGACTCCTACGAGCAGTACTTC

J: TRBJ2-5
D: NA
V: TRBV6-2/TRBV6-3
size: many
CDR3: CANPRRRTTRRQETQYF
DNA: TGTGCCAACCCCCGTAGGCGGACAACTAGACGACAAGAGACCCAGTACTTC